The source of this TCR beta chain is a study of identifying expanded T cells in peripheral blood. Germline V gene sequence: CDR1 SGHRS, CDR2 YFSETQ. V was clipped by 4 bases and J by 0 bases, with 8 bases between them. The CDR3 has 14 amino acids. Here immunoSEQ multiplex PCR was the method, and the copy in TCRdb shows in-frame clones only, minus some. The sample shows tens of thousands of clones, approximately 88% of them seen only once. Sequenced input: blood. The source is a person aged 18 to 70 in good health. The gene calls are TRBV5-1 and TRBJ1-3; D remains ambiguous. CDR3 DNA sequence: TGCGCCAGCAGCAAATCAGACTCTGGAAACACCATATATTTT. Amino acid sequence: CASSKSDSGNTIYF.